This entry features one TCR beta chain sequence. Antigen: not known. These data belong to a study of T-cell memory formation after mild COVID-19. Across the study: The study found TCR clusters largely donor specific. The study, taken as a whole, reports: Mainly CM and EM harbored the contracting CD4+ clones; mainly EMRA harbored the CD8+ ones.

TCRdb reprocessed the 5' RACE reads via MiXCR and lists one record per CDR3 protein. The repertoire holds some 410,000 distinct CDR3 sequences, 23% seen once, with under 15% in the top ten. Germline V gives CDR1 KGHDR, CDR2 SFDVKD. V was trimmed by 7 bases and J by 6 bases, leaving 14 bases between them. This CDR3 region has 14 residues. This clonotype was obtained from an adult woman who had mild COVID-19 (a few samples of this study predate the infection). Cell type and time point are not known. The gene calls are TRBV24-1 and TRBJ2-2, with D perhaps TRBD2 (5 bases). The sequencing input was PBMCs or a T cell subset sorted from them (not recorded which). The CDR3 spells CATSEPLLAGELFF. The CDR3 DNA follows: TGTGCCACCAGCGAGCCGTTACTAGCCGGGGAGCTGTTTTTT.